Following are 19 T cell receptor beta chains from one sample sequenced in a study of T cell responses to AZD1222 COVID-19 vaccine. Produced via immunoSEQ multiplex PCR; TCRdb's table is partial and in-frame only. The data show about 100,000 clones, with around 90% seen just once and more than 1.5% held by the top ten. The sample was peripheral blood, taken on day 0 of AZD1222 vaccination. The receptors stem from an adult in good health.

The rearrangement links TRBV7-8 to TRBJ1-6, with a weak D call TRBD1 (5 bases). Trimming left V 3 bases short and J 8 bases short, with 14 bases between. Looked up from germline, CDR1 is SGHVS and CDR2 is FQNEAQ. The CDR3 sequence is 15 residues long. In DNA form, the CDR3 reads TGTGCCAGCAGCTTGGGGGTCGTGGAGCATTCACCCCTCCACTTT. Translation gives CASSLGVVEHSPLHF.

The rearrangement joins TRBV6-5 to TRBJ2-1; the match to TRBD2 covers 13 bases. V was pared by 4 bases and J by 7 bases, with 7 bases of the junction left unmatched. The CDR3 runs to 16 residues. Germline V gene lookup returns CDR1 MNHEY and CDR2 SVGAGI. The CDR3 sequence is CASSFGLAGEENEQFF. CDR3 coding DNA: TGTGCCAGCAGTTTTGGACTAGCGGGAGAGGAGAATGAGCAGTTCTTC.

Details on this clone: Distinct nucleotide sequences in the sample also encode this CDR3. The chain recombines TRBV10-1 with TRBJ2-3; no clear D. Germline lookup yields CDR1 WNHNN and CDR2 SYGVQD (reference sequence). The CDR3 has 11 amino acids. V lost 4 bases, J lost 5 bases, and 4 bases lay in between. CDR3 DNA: TGCGCCAGCAGTGTGGGAGATACGCAGTATTTT. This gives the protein CASSVGDTQYF.

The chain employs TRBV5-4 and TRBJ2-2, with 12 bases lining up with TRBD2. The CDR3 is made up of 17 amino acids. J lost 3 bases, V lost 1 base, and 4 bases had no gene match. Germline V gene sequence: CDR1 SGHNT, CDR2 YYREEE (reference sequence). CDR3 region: CASSLRSSGRDTGELFF. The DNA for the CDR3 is TGTGCCAGCAGCTTGCGGTCTAGCGGGAGGGACACCGGGGAGCTGTTTTTT.

The CDR3 DNA reads TGTGCCAGCAGCGTAGGTTTAGCGGGAGGAACGAACACCGGGGAGCTGTTTTTT. Encoded protein: CASSVGLAGGTNTGELFF. The chain recombines TRBV9 with TRBJ2-2; 10 bases map to TRBD2. The CDR3 totals 18 residues. Per the germline V gene, CDR1 is SGDLS and CDR2 is YYNGEE. The junction had 5 bases not matched to a gene; V was cut back by 0 bases and J by 0 bases.

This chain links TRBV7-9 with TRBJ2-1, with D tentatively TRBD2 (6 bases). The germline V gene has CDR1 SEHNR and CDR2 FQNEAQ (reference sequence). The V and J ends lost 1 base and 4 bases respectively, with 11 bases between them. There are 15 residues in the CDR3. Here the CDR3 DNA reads TGTGCCAGCAGCTTAGTAGCGGAGCTATACAATGAGCAGTTCTTC. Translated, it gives CASSLVAELYNEQFF.

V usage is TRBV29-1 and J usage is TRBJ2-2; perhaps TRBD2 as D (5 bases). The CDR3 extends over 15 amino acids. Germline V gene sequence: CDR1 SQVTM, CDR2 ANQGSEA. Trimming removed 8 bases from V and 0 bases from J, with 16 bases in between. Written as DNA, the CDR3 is TGCAGCACCGGAGAGGGCAGAACGAACACCGGGGAGCTGTTTTTT. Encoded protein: CSTGEGRTNTGELFF.

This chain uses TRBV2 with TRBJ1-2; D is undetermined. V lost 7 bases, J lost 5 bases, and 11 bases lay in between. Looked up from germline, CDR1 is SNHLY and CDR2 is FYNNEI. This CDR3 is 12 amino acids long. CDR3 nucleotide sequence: TGTGCCAGCAAGGGCAGCAATTATGGCTACACCTTC. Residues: CASKGSNYGYTF.

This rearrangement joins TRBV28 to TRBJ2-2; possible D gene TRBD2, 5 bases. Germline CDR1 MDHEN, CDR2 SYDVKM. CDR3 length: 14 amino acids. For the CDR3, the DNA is TGTGCGAGCCGTTCGTCCCGGGATACCGGGGAGCTGTTTTTT. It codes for CASRSSRDTGELFF.

This chain's CDR3 is CASSPHLAYNEQFF. As DNA, the CDR3 is TGTGCCAGTAGCCCACACTTAGCCTACAATGAGCAGTTCTTC. The rearrangement uses TRBV19 and TRBJ2-1; no reliable D call. The CDR3 runs 14 residues. CDR1 LNHDA and CDR2 SQIVND come from the germline V gene (reference sequence). The ends were cut back, 6 bases at V and 2 bases at J, with 11 bases in the middle.

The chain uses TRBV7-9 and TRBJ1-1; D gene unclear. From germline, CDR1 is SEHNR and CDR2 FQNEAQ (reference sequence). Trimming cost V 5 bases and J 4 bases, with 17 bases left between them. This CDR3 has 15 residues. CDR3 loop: CASSLPGAGITEAFF. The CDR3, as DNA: TGTGCCAGCAGCCTCCCAGGAGCCGGGATCACTGAAGCTTTCTTT.

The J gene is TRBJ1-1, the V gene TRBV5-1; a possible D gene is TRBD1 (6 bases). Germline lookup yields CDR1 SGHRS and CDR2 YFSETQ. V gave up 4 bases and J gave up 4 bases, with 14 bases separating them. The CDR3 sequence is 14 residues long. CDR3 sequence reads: CASSIRTEITEAFF. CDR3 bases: TGCGCCAGCAGCATCCGGACAGAGATCACTGAAGCTTTCTTT.

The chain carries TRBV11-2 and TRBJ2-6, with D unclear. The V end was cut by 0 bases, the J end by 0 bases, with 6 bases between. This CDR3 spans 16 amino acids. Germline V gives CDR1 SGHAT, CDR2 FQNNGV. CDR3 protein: CASSLDGSSGANVLTF. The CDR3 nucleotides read TGTGCCAGCAGCTTAGATGGAAGCTCTGGGGCCAACGTCCTGACTTTC.

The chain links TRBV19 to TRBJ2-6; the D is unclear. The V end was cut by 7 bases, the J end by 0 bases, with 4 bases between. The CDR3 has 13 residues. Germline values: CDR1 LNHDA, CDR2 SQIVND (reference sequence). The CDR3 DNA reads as TGTGCCAGTAAGGTCTCTGGGGCCAACGTCCTGACTTTC. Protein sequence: CASKVSGANVLTF.

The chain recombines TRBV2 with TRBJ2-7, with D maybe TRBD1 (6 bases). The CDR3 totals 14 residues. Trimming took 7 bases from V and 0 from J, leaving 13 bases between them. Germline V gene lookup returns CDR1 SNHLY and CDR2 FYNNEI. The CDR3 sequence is CASMGAESSYEQYF. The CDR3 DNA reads TGTGCCAGCATGGGGGCGGAGAGCTCCTACGAGCAGTACTTC.

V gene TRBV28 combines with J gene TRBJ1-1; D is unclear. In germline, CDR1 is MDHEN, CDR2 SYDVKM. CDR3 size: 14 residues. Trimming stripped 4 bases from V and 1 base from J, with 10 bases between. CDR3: CASSSAPRNTEAFF. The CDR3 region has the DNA TGTGCCAGCAGTTCCGCTCCAAGGAACACTGAAGCTTTCTTT.

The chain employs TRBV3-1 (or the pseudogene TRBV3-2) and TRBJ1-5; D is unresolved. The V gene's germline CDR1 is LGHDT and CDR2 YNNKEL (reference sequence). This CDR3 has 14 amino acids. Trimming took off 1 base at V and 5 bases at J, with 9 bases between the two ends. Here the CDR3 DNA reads TGTGCCAGCAGCCAAGGCAGCGGGGATCAGCCCCAGCATTTT. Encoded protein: CASSQGSGDQPQHF.

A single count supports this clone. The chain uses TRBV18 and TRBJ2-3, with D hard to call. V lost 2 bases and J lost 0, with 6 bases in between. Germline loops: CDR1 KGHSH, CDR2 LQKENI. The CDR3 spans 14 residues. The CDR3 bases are TGTGCCAGCTCACCAGAACTCAGCACAGATACGCAGTATTTT. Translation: CASSPELSTDTQYF.

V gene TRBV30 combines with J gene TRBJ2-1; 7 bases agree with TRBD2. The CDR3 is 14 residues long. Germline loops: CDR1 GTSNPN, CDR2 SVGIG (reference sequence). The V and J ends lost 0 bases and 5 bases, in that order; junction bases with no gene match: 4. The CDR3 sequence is CAWSVRLADNEQFF. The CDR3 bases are TGTGCCTGGAGTGTACGGCTAGCGGACAATGAGCAGTTCTTC.